Below, one T cell receptor beta chain is given with its context. This sample is drawn from a study of technical replicates of blood from a handful of donors. The CDR3 extends over 15 amino acids. Per the germline V gene, CDR1 is SGHNT and CDR2 is YYREEE (reference sequence). The V end was cut by 1 base, the J end by 3 bases, with 13 bases between. Profiling relied on immunoSEQ multiplex PCR, and the TCRdb table lists in-frame clones only, not all of them. The table shows 56,000 or so clones, with roughly 95% occurring only once. The source of this sequence is a human donor in good health. Some clones in this sample may be carry-over from other donors' samples. The chain combines TRBV5-4 with TRBJ2-5; tentative D call: TRBD1 (6 bases). Sequenced: PBMCs. The CDR3 nucleotides are TGTGCCAGCAGCTTGAGGAGCAGGGGAAAAGAGACCCAGTACTTC. The encoded protein is CASSLRSRGKETQYF.